One sample yielded the 9 T cell receptor beta chains listed below, sequenced in a study of shared clonotypes between healthy human individuals. Only in-frame clones appear in the TCRdb table, and some are missing; sequencing was by immunoSEQ multiplex PCR. The data contain hundreds of thousands of clones, 60% to 75% of them singletons. Specimen: memory CD4+ T cells sorted from blood. The subset was: CD45RA-negative fraction. Receptors originate from a woman aged 25 to 39 in good health.

The gene calls are TRBV1 and TRBJ2-7; TRBD2 is taken as the D call from the table, unchecked against the DNA. TRBV1 is a listed pseudogene. The CDR3 runs 17 residues. CDR3 DNA: TGCACCAGCAGCCAAGCGAGACTAGCGGGAGGGTTTTACGAGCAGTACTTC. As protein: CTSSQARLAGGFYEQYF.

In this sample, this clone turned up a few times. This sequence joins TRBV29-1 and TRBJ2-7, with 11 bases lining up with TRBD2. CDR1 is SQVTM and CDR2 is ANQGSEA in the germline V gene. The CDR3 covers 14 residues. V lost 3 bases to trimming and J lost 6 bases; unmatched junction nucleotides: 7. The DNA for the CDR3 is TGCAGCGTTGAGGGTAGCGGGAGGGCTTTCGAGCAGTACTTC. As protein: CSVEGSGRAFEQYF.

This rearrangement joins TRBV19 to TRBJ2-1; 8 nucleotides agree with TRBD1. This CDR3 region has 15 residues. Unmatched junction bases numbered 5, after V lost 6 bases and J lost 1 base. CDR1 is LNHDA, CDR2 SQIVND, per germline (reference sequence). The CDR3 nucleotides are TGTGCCAGTAGCTCCGACAGGGGTTCCTACAATGAGCAGTTCTTC. Encoded protein: CASSSDRGSYNEQFF.

Points on this clone: In the same sample, other DNA sequences code for this CDR3. The V and J genes are TRBV6-5 and TRBJ1-1, with D unresolved. From germline, CDR1 is MNHEY and CDR2 SVGAGI. The V gene lost 0 bases and the J gene lost 1 base, with 6 bases spanning the gap. The CDR3 runs 14 residues. The CDR3 loop reads CASSYSPGNTEAFF. The CDR3 bases are TGTGCCAGCAGTTACTCTCCGGGGAACACTGAAGCTTTCTTT.

V gene TRBV28 combines with J gene TRBJ2-1, with D maybe TRBD1 (6 bases). CDR1 is MDHEN and CDR2 is SYDVKM in the germline V gene. The CDR3 consists of 13 residues. The V gene lost 7 bases and the J gene lost 4 bases, with 11 bases spanning the gap. For the CDR3, the DNA is TGTGCCAGCAAATGGACAGAATACAATGAGCAGTTCTTC. Translated: CASKWTEYNEQFF.

The chain has TRBV10-1 and TRBJ2-7; 7 bases match TRBD1. CDR1 and CDR2 from the germline V gene are WNHNN and SYGVQD (reference sequence). V shed 2 bases and J 5 bases; nucleotides not matched to a gene: 6. The CDR3 extends over 14 amino acids. The CDR3: CASSEGQVINEQYF. The CDR3 DNA reads TGCGCCAGCAGTGAGGGACAGGTCATCAACGAGCAGTACTTC.

This chain joins TRBV5-6 and TRBJ2-5; D perhaps matches TRBD2 (5 bases). Trimming took off 4 bases at V and 1 base at J, with 11 bases between the two ends. The germline CDR1 and CDR2 sequences are SGHDT and YYEEEE. The CDR3 is 14 amino acids. CDR3 sequence: CASSGRRVQETQYF. Here the CDR3 DNA reads TGTGCCAGCAGCGGGCGGCGGGTCCAAGAGACCCAGTACTTC.

This clone was counted only a few times. The same CDR3 is also encoded by other DNA sequences in this sample. CDR3 amino acids: CASSTGNTIYF. The CDR3 region has the DNA TGTGCCAGTAGTACTGGAAACACCATATATTTT. This chain uses TRBV19 with TRBJ1-3; D not resolved. The CDR3 is made up of 11 amino acids. Deletions cut 4 bases from V and 2 bases from J, with 0 bases between. The V gene's germline CDR1 is LNHDA and CDR2 SQIVND (reference sequence). Filled out from reference TRBV19 and TRBJ1-3, the complete variable domain reads DGGITQSPKYLFRKEGQNVTLSCEQNLNHDAMYWYRQDPGQGLRLIYYSQIVNDFQKGDIAEGYSVSREKKESFPLTVTSAQKNPTAFYLCASSTGNTIYFGEGSWLTVV.

This clone has a single count. V usage is TRBV21-1 and J usage is TRBJ2-7; TRBD2, the table's D call, was not compared with the DNA. TRBV21-1 is a recognized pseudogene. There are 14 residues in the CDR3. The CDR3 spells CASLEWREFGEQYF. CDR3 in DNA: TGTGCCAGCCTAGAGTGGCGGGAGTTTGGCGAGCAGTACTTC.